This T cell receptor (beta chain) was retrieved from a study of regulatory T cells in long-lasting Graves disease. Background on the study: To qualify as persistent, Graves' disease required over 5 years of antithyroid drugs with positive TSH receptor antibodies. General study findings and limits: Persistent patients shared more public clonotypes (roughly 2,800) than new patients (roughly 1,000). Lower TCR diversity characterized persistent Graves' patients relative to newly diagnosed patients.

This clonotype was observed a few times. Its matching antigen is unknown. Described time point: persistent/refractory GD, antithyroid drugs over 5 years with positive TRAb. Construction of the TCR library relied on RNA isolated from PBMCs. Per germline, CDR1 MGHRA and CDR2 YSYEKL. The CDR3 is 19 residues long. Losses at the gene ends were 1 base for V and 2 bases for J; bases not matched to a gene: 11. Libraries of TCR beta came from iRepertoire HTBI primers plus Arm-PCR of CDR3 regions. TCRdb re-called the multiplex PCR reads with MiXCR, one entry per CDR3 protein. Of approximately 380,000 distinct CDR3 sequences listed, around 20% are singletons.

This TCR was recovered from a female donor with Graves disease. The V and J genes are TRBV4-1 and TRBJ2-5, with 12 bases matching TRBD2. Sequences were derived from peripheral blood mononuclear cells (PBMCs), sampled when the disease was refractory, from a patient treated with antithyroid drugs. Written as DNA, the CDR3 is TGCGCCAGCAGCCAAGGCACACTAGCGGGAGGCGCCCTTCAAGAGACCCAGTACTTC. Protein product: CASSQGTLAGGALQETQYF.